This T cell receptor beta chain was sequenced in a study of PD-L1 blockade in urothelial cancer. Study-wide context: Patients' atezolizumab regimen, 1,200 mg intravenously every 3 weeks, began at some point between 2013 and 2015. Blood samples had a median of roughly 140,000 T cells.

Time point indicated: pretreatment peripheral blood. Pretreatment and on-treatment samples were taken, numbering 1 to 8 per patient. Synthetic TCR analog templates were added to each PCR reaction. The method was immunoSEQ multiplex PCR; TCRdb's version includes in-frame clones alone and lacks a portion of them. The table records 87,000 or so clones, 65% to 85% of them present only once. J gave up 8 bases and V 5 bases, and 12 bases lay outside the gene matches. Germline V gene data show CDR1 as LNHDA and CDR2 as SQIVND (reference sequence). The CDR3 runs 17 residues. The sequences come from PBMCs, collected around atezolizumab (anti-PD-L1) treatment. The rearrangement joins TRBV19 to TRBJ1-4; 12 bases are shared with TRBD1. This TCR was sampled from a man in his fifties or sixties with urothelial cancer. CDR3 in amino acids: CASSPGTGGAGEEKLFF. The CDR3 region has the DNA TGTGCCAGTAGTCCTGGGACAGGGGGCGCGGGGGAGGAAAAACTGTTTTTT.